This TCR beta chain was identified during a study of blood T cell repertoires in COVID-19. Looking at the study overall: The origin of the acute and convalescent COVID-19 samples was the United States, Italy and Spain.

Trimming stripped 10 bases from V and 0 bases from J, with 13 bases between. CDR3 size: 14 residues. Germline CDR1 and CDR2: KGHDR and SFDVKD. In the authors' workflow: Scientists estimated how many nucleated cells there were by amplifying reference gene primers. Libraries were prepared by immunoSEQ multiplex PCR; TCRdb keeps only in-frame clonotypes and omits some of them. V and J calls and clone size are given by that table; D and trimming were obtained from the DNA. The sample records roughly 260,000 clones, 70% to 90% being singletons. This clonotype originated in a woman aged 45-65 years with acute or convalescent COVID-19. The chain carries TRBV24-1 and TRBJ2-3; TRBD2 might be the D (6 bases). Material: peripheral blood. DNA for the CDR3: TGTGCCACAGGTGGTGCGGGGAGCACAGATACGCAGTATTTT. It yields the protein CATGGAGSTDTQYF.